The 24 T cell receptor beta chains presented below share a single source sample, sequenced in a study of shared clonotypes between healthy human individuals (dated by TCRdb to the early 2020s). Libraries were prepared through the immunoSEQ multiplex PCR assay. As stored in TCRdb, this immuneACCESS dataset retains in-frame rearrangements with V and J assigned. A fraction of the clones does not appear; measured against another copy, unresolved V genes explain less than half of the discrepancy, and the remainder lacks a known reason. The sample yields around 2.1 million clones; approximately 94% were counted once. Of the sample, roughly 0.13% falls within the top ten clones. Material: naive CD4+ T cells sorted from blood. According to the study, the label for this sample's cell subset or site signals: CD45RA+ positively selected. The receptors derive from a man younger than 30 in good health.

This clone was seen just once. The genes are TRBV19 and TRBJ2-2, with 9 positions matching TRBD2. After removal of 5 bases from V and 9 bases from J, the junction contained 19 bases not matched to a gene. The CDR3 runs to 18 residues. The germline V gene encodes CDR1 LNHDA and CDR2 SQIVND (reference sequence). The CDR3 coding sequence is TGTGCCAGTAGTCCTCCGGGATCCCTAGCGGGGCTAAGGTGGGAGCTGTTTTTT. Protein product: CASSPPGSLAGLRWELFF. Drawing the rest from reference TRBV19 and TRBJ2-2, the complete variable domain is DGGITQSPKYLFRKEGQNVTLSCEQNLNHDAMYWYRQDPGQGLRLIYYSQIVNDFQKGDIAEGYSVSREKKESFPLTVTSAQKNPTAFYLCASSPPGSLAGLRWELFFGEGSRLTVL.

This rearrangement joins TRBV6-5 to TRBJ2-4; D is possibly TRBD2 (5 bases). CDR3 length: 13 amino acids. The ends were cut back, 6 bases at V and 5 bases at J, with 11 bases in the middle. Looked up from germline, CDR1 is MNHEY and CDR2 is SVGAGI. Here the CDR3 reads CASSPGWENIQYF. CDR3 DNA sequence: TGTGCCAGCAGCCCGGGGTGGGAAAACATTCAGTACTTC.

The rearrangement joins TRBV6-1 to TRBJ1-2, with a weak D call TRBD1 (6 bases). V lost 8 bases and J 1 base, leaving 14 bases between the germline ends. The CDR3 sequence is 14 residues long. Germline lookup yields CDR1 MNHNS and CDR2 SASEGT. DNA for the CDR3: TGTGCCAGCCGTCCGCCAGGGGTTAACTATGGCTACACCTTC. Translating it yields CASRPPGVNYGYTF.

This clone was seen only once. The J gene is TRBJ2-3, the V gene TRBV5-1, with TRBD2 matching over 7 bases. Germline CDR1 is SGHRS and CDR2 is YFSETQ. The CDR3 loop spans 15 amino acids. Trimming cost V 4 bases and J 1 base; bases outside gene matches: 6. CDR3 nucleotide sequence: TGCGCCAGCAGCAGAGGCGGGAGCGGCACAGATACGCAGTATTTT. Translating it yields CASSRGGSGTDTQYF.

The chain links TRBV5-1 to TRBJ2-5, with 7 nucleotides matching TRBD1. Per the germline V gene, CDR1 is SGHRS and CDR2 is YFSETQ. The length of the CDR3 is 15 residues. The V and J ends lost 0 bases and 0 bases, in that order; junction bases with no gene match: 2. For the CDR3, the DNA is TGCGCCAGCAGCTTGGAGGGACAGAACCAAGAGACCCAGTACTTC. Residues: CASSLEGQNQETQYF.

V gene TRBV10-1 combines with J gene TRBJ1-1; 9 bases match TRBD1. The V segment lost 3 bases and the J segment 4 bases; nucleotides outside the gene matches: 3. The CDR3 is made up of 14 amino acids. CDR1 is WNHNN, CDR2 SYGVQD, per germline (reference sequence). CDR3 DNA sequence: TGCGCCAGCAGTGAATTACAGGGGGCCACTGAAGCTTTCTTT. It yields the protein CASSELQGATEAFF.

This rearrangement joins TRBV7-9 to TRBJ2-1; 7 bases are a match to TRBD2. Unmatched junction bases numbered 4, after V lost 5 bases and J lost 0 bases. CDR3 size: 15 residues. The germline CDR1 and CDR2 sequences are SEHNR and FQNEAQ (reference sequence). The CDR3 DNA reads TGTGCCAGCAGCCGGGCTAGCGGCTCCTACAATGAGCAGTTCTTC. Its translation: CASSRASGSYNEQFF.

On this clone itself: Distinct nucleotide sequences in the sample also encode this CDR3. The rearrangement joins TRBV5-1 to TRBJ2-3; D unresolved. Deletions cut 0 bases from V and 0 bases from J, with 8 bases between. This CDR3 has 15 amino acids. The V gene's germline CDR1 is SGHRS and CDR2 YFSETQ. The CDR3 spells CASSLGSSSTDTQYF. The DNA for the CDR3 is TGCGCCAGCAGCTTGGGAAGCTCTAGCACAGATACGCAGTATTTT.

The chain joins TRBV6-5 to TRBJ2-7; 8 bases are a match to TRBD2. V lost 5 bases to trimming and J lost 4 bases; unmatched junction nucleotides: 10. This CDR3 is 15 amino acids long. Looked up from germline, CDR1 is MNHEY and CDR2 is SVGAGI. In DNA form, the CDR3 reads TGTGCCAGCAGTCGCCCGGGGGGGGCAGGGTACGAGCAGTACTTC. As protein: CASSRPGGAGYEQYF.

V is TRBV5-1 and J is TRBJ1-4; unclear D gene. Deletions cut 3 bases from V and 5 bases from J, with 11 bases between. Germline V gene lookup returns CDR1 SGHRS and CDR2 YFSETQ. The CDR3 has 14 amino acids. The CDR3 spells CASSSGFPNEKLFF. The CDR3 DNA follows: TGCGCCAGCAGCTCGGGCTTTCCCAATGAAAAACTGTTTTTT.

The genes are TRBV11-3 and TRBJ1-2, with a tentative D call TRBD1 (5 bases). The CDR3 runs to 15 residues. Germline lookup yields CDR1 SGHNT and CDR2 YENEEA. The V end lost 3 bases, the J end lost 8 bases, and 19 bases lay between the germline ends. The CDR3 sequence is CASSFVTAPWGGYTF. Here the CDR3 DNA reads TGTGCCAGCAGCTTCGTCACAGCCCCCTGGGGCGGCTACACCTTC.

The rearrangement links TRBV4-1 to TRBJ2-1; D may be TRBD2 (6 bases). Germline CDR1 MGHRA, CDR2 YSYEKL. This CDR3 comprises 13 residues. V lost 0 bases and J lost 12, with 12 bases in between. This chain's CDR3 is CASSQEGGMGQFF. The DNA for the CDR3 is TGCGCCAGCAGCCAAGAAGGAGGGATGGGGCAGTTCTTC.

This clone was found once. CDR3 amino acids: CASSLVGRGGDGYTF. As DNA, the CDR3 is TGTGCCAGCAGCTTAGTTGGCAGGGGAGGCGATGGCTACACCTTC. The rearrangement uses TRBV7-9 and TRBJ1-2; TRBD1 is a possible D gene (6 bases). This CDR3 spans 15 amino acids. Germline V gene lookup returns CDR1 SEHNR and CDR2 FQNEAQ (reference sequence). V was trimmed by 1 base and J by 6 bases, leaving 15 bases between them.

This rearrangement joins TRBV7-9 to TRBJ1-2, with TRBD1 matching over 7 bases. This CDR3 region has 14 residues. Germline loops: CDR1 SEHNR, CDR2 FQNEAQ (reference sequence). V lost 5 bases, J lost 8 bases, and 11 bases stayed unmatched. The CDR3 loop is CASSQDRDRRGYTF. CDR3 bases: TGTGCCAGCAGCCAAGACAGGGACCGACGCGGCTACACCTTC.

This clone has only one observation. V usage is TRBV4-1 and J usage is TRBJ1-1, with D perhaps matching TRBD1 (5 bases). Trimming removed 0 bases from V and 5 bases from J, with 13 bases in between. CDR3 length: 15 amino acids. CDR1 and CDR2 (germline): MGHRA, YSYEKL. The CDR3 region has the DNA TGCGCCAGCAGCCAAGAGCGGCAGGGTTTGACTGAAGCTTTCTTT. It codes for CASSQERQGLTEAFF.

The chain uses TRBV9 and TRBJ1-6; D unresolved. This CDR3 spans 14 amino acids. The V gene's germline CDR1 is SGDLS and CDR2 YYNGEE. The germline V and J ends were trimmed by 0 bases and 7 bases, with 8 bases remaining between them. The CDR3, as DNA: TGTGCCAGCAGCGTAGCTCAGGAGAATTCACCCCTCCACTTT. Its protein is CASSVAQENSPLHF.

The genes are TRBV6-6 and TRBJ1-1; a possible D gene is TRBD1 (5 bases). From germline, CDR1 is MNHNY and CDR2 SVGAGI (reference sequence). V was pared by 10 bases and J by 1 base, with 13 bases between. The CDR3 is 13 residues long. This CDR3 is CATPKTENTEAFF. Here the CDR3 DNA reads TGTGCCACCCCAAAGACAGAGAACACTGAAGCTTTCTTT.

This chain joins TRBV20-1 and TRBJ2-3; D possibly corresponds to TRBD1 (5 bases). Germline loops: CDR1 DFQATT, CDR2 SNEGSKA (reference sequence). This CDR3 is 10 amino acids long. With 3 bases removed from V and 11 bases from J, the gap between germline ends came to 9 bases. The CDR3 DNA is TGCAGTGCTAGCAGGGTTGGGCAGTATTTT. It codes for CSASRVGQYF.

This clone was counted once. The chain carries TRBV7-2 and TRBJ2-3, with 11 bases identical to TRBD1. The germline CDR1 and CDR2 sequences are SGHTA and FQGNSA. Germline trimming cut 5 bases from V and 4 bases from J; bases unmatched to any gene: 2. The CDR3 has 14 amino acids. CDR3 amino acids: CASSRTGGADTQYF. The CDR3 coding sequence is TGTGCCAGCAGCAGGACAGGGGGCGCAGATACGCAGTATTTT.

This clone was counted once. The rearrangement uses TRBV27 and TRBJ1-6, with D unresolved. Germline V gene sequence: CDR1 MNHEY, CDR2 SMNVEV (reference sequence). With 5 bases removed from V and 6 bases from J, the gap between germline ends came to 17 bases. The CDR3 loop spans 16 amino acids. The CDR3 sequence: CASSPYRTEPNSPLHF. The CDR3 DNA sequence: TGTGCCAGCAGTCCCTACCGGACTGAACCTAATTCACCCCTCCACTTT.

CDR3 in amino acids: CASNTPVNTEAFF. The CDR3 region has the DNA TGTGCCAGTAACACTCCCGTGAACACTGAAGCTTTCTTT. This chain uses TRBV19 with TRBJ1-1, with D uncertain. V gave up 7 bases and J gave up 0 bases, with 9 bases separating them. This CDR3 is built from 13 residues. CDR1 and CDR2 (germline): LNHDA, SQIVND (reference sequence). Complete variable domain (other parts from reference TRBV19 and TRBJ1-1): DGGITQSPKYLFRKEGQNVTLSCEQNLNHDAMYWYRQDPGQGLRLIYYSQIVNDFQKGDIAEGYSVSREKKESFPLTVTSAQKNPTAFYLCASNTPVNTEAFFGQGTRLTVV.

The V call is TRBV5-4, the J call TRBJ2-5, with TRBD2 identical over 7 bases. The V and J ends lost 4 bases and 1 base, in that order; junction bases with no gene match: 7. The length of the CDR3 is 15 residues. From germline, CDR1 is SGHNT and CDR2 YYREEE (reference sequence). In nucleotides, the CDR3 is TGTGCCAGCAGCCCCGGCCAGCGGGGCCAAGAGACCCAGTACTTC. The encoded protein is CASSPGQRGQETQYF.

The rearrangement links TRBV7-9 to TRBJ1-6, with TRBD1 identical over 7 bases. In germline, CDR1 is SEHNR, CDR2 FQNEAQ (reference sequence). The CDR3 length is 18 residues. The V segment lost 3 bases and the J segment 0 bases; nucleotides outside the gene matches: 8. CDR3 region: CASSFAPSGGSYNSPLHF. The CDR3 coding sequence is TGTGCCAGCAGCTTCGCGCCCTCAGGGGGCTCCTATAATTCACCCCTCCACTTT. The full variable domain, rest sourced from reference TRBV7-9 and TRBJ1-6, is DTGVSQNPRHKITKRGQNVTFRCDPISEHNRLYWYRQTLGQGPEFLTYFQNEAQLEKSRLLSDRFSAERPKGSFSTLEIQRTEQGDSAMYLCASSFAPSGGSYNSPLHFGNGTRLTVT.

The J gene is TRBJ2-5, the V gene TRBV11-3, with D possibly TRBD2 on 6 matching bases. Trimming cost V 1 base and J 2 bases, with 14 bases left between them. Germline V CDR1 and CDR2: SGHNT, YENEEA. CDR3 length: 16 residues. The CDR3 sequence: CASSLGSIAGQETQYF. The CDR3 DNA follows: TGTGCCAGCAGCTTAGGGTCAATCGCGGGGCAAGAGACCCAGTACTTC.